The sequence of this T cell receptor beta chain was determined in a study of cytomegalovirus exposure and HLA in healthy donors. Study at large: Early released data had 80 million or so unique TCRs, all coming from HLA-typed donors.

Amplification used 60 Vbeta primers and 13 Jbeta primers. Profiling relied on immunoSEQ multiplex PCR, and the TCRdb table lists in-frame clones only, not all of them. Of 120,000 or so clones detected, 83% appear once; the ten largest clones hold more than 3.5%. In the case of this clone: Its matching antigen is unknown.

Whole-study results and caveats: An analysis done earlier found most TCR beta V segments productive about 87% or about 30% of the time. TCR beta V- and J-gene trimming was later associated with a missense DCLRE1C variant.

The germline V gene has CDR1 SGDLS and CDR2 YYNGEE. The V and J ends lost 1 base and 5 bases, in that order; junction bases with no gene match: 2. The CDR3 covers 13 residues. The chain is built from TRBV9 and TRBJ2-7; 8 nucleotides line up with TRBD2. The receptor was isolated from a woman aged 40 to 50 in good health and CMV-seropositive. The sequencing sample was made of PBMCs. This CDR3 is CASSVTAGDEQYF. Here the CDR3 DNA reads TGTGCCAGCAGCGTAACAGCGGGAGACGAGCAGTACTTC.